Following are 2 T cell receptor beta chains from one sample sequenced in a study of blood T cell repertoires in COVID-19. Profiling relied on immunoSEQ multiplex PCR, and the TCRdb table lists in-frame clones only, not all of them. Here the sample spans 150,000 to 200,000 clones, around 81% being singletons. The sequencing input was peripheral blood. The receptor set was obtained from a man aged 60 to 75 with active or convalescent COVID-19.

The CDR3 DNA is TGTGCCAGCAGTTTATGGGCTAGCGGGACCTACAATGAGCAGTTCTTC. Residues: CASSLWASGTYNEQFF. The genes are TRBV28 and TRBJ2-1; 9 nucleotides match TRBD2. The V and J ends lost 0 bases and 2 bases, in that order; junction bases with no gene match: 2. The CDR3 loop spans 16 amino acids. Germline V CDR1 and CDR2: MDHEN, SYDVKM.

V is TRBV14 and J is TRBJ2-1; possibly TRBD2 for D (6 bases). Germline CDR1 is SGHDN and CDR2 is FVKESK. The V end was cut by 3 bases, the J end by 3 bases, with 15 bases between. This CDR3 has 16 amino acids. The CDR3, as DNA: TGTGCCAGCAGCCACCTAGACGGGACTGGCTACAATGAGCAGTTCTTC. Protein: CASSHLDGTGYNEQFF.